The 10 T cell receptor beta chains given below trace back to one sample, sequenced in a study of blood T cell repertoires in COVID-19. Here immunoSEQ multiplex PCR was the method, and the copy in TCRdb shows in-frame clones only, minus some. Of some 180,000 clones detected, 80% to 90% appear once; the ten largest clones hold roughly 20%. The specimen was peripheral blood. The receptors stem from a man between 65 and 85 years old with active or convalescent COVID-19.

The chain employs TRBV11-2 and TRBJ2-4; maybe TRBD1 (5 bases). Trimming took off 4 bases at V and 5 bases at J, with 15 bases between the two ends. This CDR3 has 15 amino acids. The germline CDR1 and CDR2 sequences are SGHAT and FQNNGV. CDR3 region: CASSSSRVFQNIQYF. The CDR3 bases are TGTGCCAGCAGCTCAAGCAGGGTTTTTCAAAACATTCAGTACTTC. Based on the CDR3 plus reference TRBV11-2 and TRBJ2-4, the full variable domain is EAGVAQSPRYKIIEKRQSVAFWCNPISGHATLYWYQQILGQGPKLLIQFQNNGVVDDSQLPKDRFSAERLKGVDSTLKIQPAKLEDSAVYLCASSSSRVFQNIQYFGAGTRLSVL.

The rearrangement uses TRBV18 and TRBJ1-6; D is unclear. V lost 6 bases and J 7 bases, leaving 13 bases between the germline ends. The CDR3 has 14 residues. The germline gives CDR1 KGHSH, CDR2 LQKENI. CDR3: CASSVRGRNSPLHF. The DNA for the CDR3 is TGTGCCAGCTCCGTGAGAGGCAGAAATTCACCCCTCCACTTT.

This chain links TRBV4-3 with TRBJ2-1; TRBD2 aligns across 7 bases. The CDR3 is 16 amino acids. Germline lookup yields CDR1 LGHNA and CDR2 YSLEER. With V trimmed by 3 bases and J by 2 bases, 7 bases remained unmatched. DNA for the CDR3: TGCGCCAGCAGCCAGAGCGCCGGGAGGCCCTACAATGAGCAGTTCTTC. Protein: CASSQSAGRPYNEQFF.

The chain carries TRBV15 and TRBJ1-4, with D possibly being TRBD1 (5 bases). The CDR3 extends over 16 amino acids. The germline CDR1 and CDR2 sequences are LNHNV and YYDKDF (reference sequence). Trimming removed 0 bases at V and 0 bases at J, with 8 bases between. The CDR3 spells CATSRDSGATNEKLFF. CDR3 DNA: TGTGCCACCAGCAGAGACTCGGGGGCAACTAATGAAAAACTGTTTTTT.

This chain uses TRBV6-1 with TRBJ1-3, with TRBD1 as a possible D gene (6 bases). Trimming shortened V by 7 bases and J by 4 bases, and 20 bases separated the two germline ends. This CDR3 region has 16 residues. Per germline, CDR1 MNHNS and CDR2 SASEGT. The CDR3 DNA is TGTGCCAGCAATGACAGGCCGTACAGGGAAGGAAACACCATATATTTT. Its protein is CASNDRPYREGNTIYF.

This clone was observed many times. Other nucleotide sequences from this sample produce the same CDR3. The chain combines TRBV27 with TRBJ1-2; D gene ambiguous. The CDR3 extends over 13 amino acids. The V gene lost 2 bases and the J gene lost 2 bases, with 6 bases spanning the gap. CDR1 and CDR2 from the germline V gene are MNHEY and SMNVEV (reference sequence). The CDR3 DNA is TGTGCCAGCAGTTTAAGAGAGAACTATGGCTACACCTTC. It translates to CASSLRENYGYTF.

This rearrangement joins TRBV3-1 (or the pseudogene TRBV3-2) to TRBJ1-6; perhaps TRBD1 as D (5 bases). Per germline, CDR1 LGHDT and CDR2 YNNKEL (reference sequence). Trimming took 3 bases from V and 10 from J, leaving 10 bases between them. The CDR3 covers 13 residues. CDR3 sequence reads: CASSQAGKSPLHF. The DNA for the CDR3 is TGTGCCAGCAGCCAGGCAGGGAAATCACCCCTCCACTTT.

The J gene is TRBJ2-1, the V gene TRBV7-6, with TRBD2 as a possible D gene (5 bases). V lost 2 bases to trimming and J lost 5 bases, with 16 bases between them. This CDR3 spans 16 amino acids. Germline CDR1 reads SGHVS; CDR2 reads FNYEAQ. CDR3 residues: CASSLSAGAGHNEQFF. Written as DNA, the CDR3 is TGTGCCAGCAGCTTATCGGCGGGCGCTGGCCACAATGAGCAGTTCTTC.

The count of this clone is one. The V call is TRBV7-2, the J call TRBJ1-1; 11 bases match TRBD1. CDR3 length equals 19 residues. V lost 5 bases, J lost 1 base, and 15 bases stayed unmatched. Germline CDR1 SGHTA, CDR2 FQGNSA. The CDR3, as DNA: TGTGCCAGCAGCCGCCGGACAGGGGGCGCAATAGTGGGGAACACTGAAGCTTTCTTT. It is translated as CASSRRTGGAIVGNTEAFF.

This clone showed up just once. The chain carries TRBV19 and TRBJ1-1; D ambiguous. CDR1 is LNHDA, CDR2 SQIVND, per germline (reference sequence). The CDR3 runs 13 residues. The V end lost 6 bases, the J end lost 1 base, and 9 bases lay between the germline ends. CDR3 residues: CASSGRENTEAFF. Written as DNA, the CDR3 is TGTGCCAGTAGCGGGAGAGAGAACACTGAAGCTTTCTTT.